Shown below are 5 T cell receptor beta chains from a single sample sequenced in a study of beta chain features in type 1 diabetes. Whole-study results and caveats: Moderate yet significant TCRB CDR3 shortening was seen in Type 1 diabetes patients in all four CD4+ subsets.

No antigens are known for them. Expressed TCRB transcripts got sequenced, as all isolated RNA was reverse transcribed. The assay was immunoSEQ multiplex PCR, and TCRdb's table has in-frame clones only and misses some. The table includes 140,000 to 150,000 clones, less than 15% detected once. Sequenced sample: central memory CD4+ T cells from blood. All receptors come from a man in his late teens or twenties with type 1 diabetes.

This clone was seen a few times. This chain links TRBV14 with TRBJ2-7, with D unclear. From germline, CDR1 is SGHDN and CDR2 FVKESK. This CDR3 is built from 15 residues. Trimming shortened V by 4 bases and J by 4 bases, and 17 bases separated the two germline ends. CDR3 in DNA: TGTGCCAGCAGCCTAGGTTTCCGGAAACCTTACGAGCAGTACTTC. It translates to CASSLGFRKPYEQYF.

This clone was found a few times. An end of the junction does not agree with germline; a read error may underlie this. The same CDR3 arises from other DNA sequences in this sample as well. The CDR3: CASSQEGNRRGGF. The CDR3 nucleotides are TGCGCCAGCAGCCAAGAGGGGAACAGACGTGGGGGATTT. V gene TRBV4-1 combines with J gene TRBJ1-1; a possible D gene is TRBD1 (5 bases). Germline V gene lookup returns CDR1 MGHRA and CDR2 YSYEKL. CDR3 length: 13 amino acids.

J is TRBJ1-1 and V is TRBV28; 9 bases line up with TRBD1. V was clipped by 10 bases and J by 7 bases; unmatched bases: 13. This CDR3 has 14 amino acids. Germline V lookup: CDR1 MDHEN, CDR2 SYDVKM. The chain's CDR3 is CAITPGTGTVEAFF. The CDR3 nucleotides are TGTGCCATCACCCCCGGGACAGGGACCGTTGAAGCTTTCTTT. The variable domain in full, with the rest retrieved from reference TRBV28 and TRBJ1-1, is DVKVTQSSRYLVKRTGEKVFLECVQDMDHENMFWYRQDPGLGLRLIYFSYDVKMKEKGDIPEGYSVSREKKERFSLILESASTNQTSMYLCAITPGTGTVEAFFGQGTRLTVV.

This clone was detected only a few times. The V gene is TRBV7-2, the J gene TRBJ1-2; the match to TRBD1 covers 10 bases. The germline CDR1 and CDR2 sequences are SGHTA and FQGNSA. This CDR3 comprises 15 residues. The V gene end was trimmed by 3 bases and the J gene end by 8 bases; junction bases not matched to a gene: 9. CDR3 loop: CASSFGQGDFLGYTF. In nucleotides, the CDR3 is TGTGCCAGCAGCTTTGGACAGGGGGATTTCTTAGGCTACACCTTC.

At least ten counts were recorded for this clone. The genes are TRBV9 and TRBJ2-3; D is unresolved. The V and J ends lost 0 bases and 1 base respectively, with 9 bases between them. The CDR3 extends over 15 amino acids. CDR1 and CDR2 from the germline V gene are SGDLS and YYNGEE. The CDR3 here is CASSVGGGRTDTQYF. The CDR3 nucleotides read TGTGCCAGCAGCGTAGGAGGCGGACGCACAGATACGCAGTATTTT.